Listed here is a single TCR beta chain. This clone was seen only once. It has no known antigen specificity. No base qualities exist here, and no much larger clone lies one base off it. Library creation used the immunoSEQ multiplex PCR assay. The multiplex PCR relied on a mix of 60 forward primers for TCR Vbeta segments and 13 reverse primers for TCR Jbeta segments. Amplification of the CDR3 region of rearranged TCR beta genes was performed with a multiplex PCR assay on genomic DNA. The Illumina HiSeq System was used to sequence the amplified TCR beta libraries as 87-base-pair reads. As for the original processing: A later analysis counted approximately 76 million unique TCR beta chains across the 666 repertoires, and 9 million to 14 million of these chains were shared by at least two donors. To remove PCR and sequencing errors, raw reads were error-corrected and collapsed into unique sequences using a nearest-neighbor algorithm that merged closely related sequences. To assign V, D and J gene segments, CDR3 sequences were aligned to IMGT reference sequences. Each retained sequence needed at least a six-nucleotide match to both a V gene segment and a J gene segment. A rearrangement counted as productive if the CDR3 had no stop codons and remained in frame with V and J, and every other rearrangement counted as non-productive. CDR3 was defined according to IMGT convention as the region running from the second conserved V-encoded cysteine to the conserved J-encoded phenylalanine. The earlier analysis of 587 of the donors excluded any sequence lacking an unambiguous match to a single V gene segment. In an earlier analysis of more than 500 of the donors, a V segment was called functional when productive rearrangements were above 56.7%, and segregating when the standard deviation between donors exceeded 5%. A statistical classification framework was developed to diagnose cytomegalovirus status using the catalog of TCR beta chain sequences. V and J gene assignment, in a later analysis, came from comparing TCR nucleotide sequences with IMGT/GENE-DB human TR gene sequences. The TCRdist pipeline was used in a later analysis to assign CDR3 sequences and most-parsimonious VDJ recombination scenarios. In a later analysis, each TCR beta chain was defined by its CDR3 amino acid sequence together with its V-gene family, and reads without a unique V-gene family were excluded. As a way to deal with suspected cross-contamination and a sequencing artifact, a later analysis dropped 450 to 600 nucleotide sequences that were highly shared and had low generation probability. In a later analysis, a clonal expansion index was calculated for each public chain from normalized within-repertoire ranks of inferred template counts. In a later analysis, generation probabilities were computed using a VDJ recombination model fitted to out-of-frame rearrangements, and the results were checked against IGoR. In a later analysis, TCR-TCR, TCR-HLA and TCR-CMV co-occurrence was scored with hypergeometric tests, and a repertoire-size bias correction was applied to TCR pairs. To estimate false discovery rates, a later analysis permuted the HLA or CMV assignments 20 times. In a later analysis, co-occurring TCRs were grouped using DBSCAN, with TCRdist sequence similarity added in when clustering inside HLA-allele-positive subsets. For co-occurrence clustering, repertoires with fewer than 30,000 or more than 120,000 public chains were excluded, along with four or five repertoires with anomalous nucleotide sharing. TCRdb mirrors the immuneACCESS table, restricted to in-frame sequences. Some clones are absent from its copies; in checked studies, under half trace to an unresolved V gene, and the reason for the others is unknown. Clone size and V and J calls were adopted from that table, with D and trimming inferred from the DNA. The sample table contains roughly 180,000 clones; only one count was recorded for 65% to 85% of them. Clones ranked in the top ten supply under 1.5% of the sample.

The cohort was made up of roughly 670 healthy bone marrow donors. At the time of sampling, every cohort member was nominally healthy, though immune exposures that went unrecorded were likely present. The donor was CMV seropositive and was included in the group of 300 or so seropositive cohort members. Every donor gave a peripheral blood sample, and the peripheral blood mononuclear cells from that sample were used for TCR beta sequencing. Genomic DNA was extracted from the blood cell samples with the Qiagen DNeasy Blood Extraction Kit. This record comes from a study of cytomegalovirus exposure and HLA in healthy donors (dated by TCRdb to 2016 to 2017). With regard to the full study: In an earlier analysis of 587 of the donors, 276 Gb of sequence data and just under 120 million unique TCR beta sequences from approximately 180 million T cells were reported. Approximately 300 gigabases of sequencing data and approximately 80 million unique TCR sequences were included in an early release covering 500 to 750 HLA-typed donors. Of the approximately 400 genotyped donors, 65% to 90% were placed in the genetic ancestry cluster associated with self-reported Caucasian donors. The study aimed to test whether signatures of past pathogen exposure could be identified by cataloging public T cell receptors. The study profiled the T cell repertoires of 550 to 700 subjects by immunosequencing and related them to cytomegalovirus serostatus. A separate validation cohort of roughly 130 different subjects was used in addition to the approximately 640-subject first cohort. High-throughput TCR immunosequencing, statistical association of individual TCRs with disease status, and machine learning were combined to predict cytomegalovirus infection status. A later analysis re-examined previously published TCR beta repertoires from more than 650 donors and added high-resolution HLA genotyping to investigate patterns of TCR occurrence. In the later analysis, no new phenotypic data were used to find candidate immune exposures; instead, reliance was placed on TCR beta sequences and their occurrence across donors. An earlier analysis of 587 of the donors used high-throughput TCR beta sequencing to judge whether each TCR beta V gene segment behaved as functional or pseudogenic. Donor age, sex, ethnicity and CMV serostatus were compiled alongside the repertoire data. Genome-wide SNP genotypes for about 65% of the 666 donors were used in a later genetic analysis, which treated that subset as a discovery cohort. All discovery cohort repertoires had been generated on a single sequencing platform. Class I and class II HLA loci were covered by the typing at four-digit resolution. The number of typed donors differed by locus: roughly 620-640 for A, B, C, DRB1 and DQB1; about 520 for DQA1; some 590 for DPA1; and roughly 470 for DPB1. Four or five DR-DQ haplotypes were treated as single units for association and clustering because of strong linkage in the cohort. Among 350 to 400 genotyped donors of the cohort, an average of approximately 230,000 unique TCR beta nucleotide sequences were sequenced per donor, around 20% of them non-productive. Findings and caveats that apply to the study as a whole: In a later analysis, most CMV-associated TCR beta chains were found to appear HLA-restricted, with HLA associations seemingly driven largely by CMV exposure. Correlated functional status among segregating V segments might be attributable to linkage disequilibrium, but an unknown experimental factor could not be ruled out. Some IMGT-functional V segments, including TRBV6-2 and TRBV6-3, could not be distinguished by the 87-base-pair reads and were therefore excluded. For the cohort, immune exposure information was limited to CMV serostatus. In a later analysis, HLA-associated TCR beta chains were found to be more clonally expanded and to have lower generation probabilities than equally common non-associated chains. The study listed approximately 160 TCR beta chains as associated with cytomegalovirus. In an earlier analysis of some 640 of the donors, most TCR beta V segments were observed in productive rearrangements about 90% or about 30% of the time, broadly matching IMGT annotations. Because HLA typing was unavailable for some donors at each locus, only the typed subset was used in association tests. Roughly uniform sequencing depth across donors was assumed in presence/absence analyses, although this assumption may not hold. When HLA alleles, especially DR and DQ, strongly co-occurred, attributing TCR associations to individual alleles was difficult. In a later genetic analysis, a missense DCLRE1C variant was associated with V-gene and J-gene trimming of TCR beta chains, and the association was replicated in an independent cohort. A further reported finding was that TCR beta sequences accurately predicted the HLA-A and HLA-B alleles for most subjects in the first cohort. Most TCR sequences were observed very rarely across donors, whereas some public TCRs were present in many individuals. A few of the identified cytomegalovirus-associated TCR beta chains were confirmed in vitro to be specific for cytomegalovirus antigens. A later genetic analysis reported fewer N-insertions in productive TCRs among donors in an Asian-associated ancestry cluster than the roughly 670-donor mean. The authors suggested that the approach could potentially be generalized to other disease states and immunological phenotypes. The sequencing pipeline was judged likely to have produced a cluster of highly shared sequence variants as a technical artifact. The cohort was sequenced for TCR beta chains only, and without alpha or paired-chain data the features that could be detected were limited. The classifier was reported to diagnose cytomegalovirus status with high specificity and sensitivity in both the original and validation cohorts. In a later analysis, TCR association rates were found to vary across HLA loci, with the most associated TCRs seen for DRB1 alleles and the fewest for HLA-C alleles. Several of the top co-occurrence clusters appeared to be linked to parvovirus B19, influenza, CMV and Epstein-Barr virus, according to a later analysis. In a later analysis, 15,000 to 20,000 TCR beta sequences were associated with specific HLA alleles at a false discovery rate of 0.05. About 17 rarely observed V segments, including chromosome 9 orphons, were excluded from the earlier analysis of approximately 500 of the donors because counts were too low.

The germline V gene encodes CDR1 LNHDA and CDR2 SQIVND (reference sequence). Reading from cysteine to phenylalanine, the CDR3 counts 14 amino acids. The entry retains the CDR3 DNA only, 42 bases that are in frame from base 1. Germline trimming amounts to 2 bases on V and 7 bases on J, with 6 as the count of junction bases outside the gene matches. The sequenced sample was PBMCs. The sequence links TRBV19 to TRBJ1-1, and 8 junction bases match TRBD1. The sequence was collected from a girl between 10 and 17 years old in good health and CMV-seropositive. The CDR3 is CASSIPRTGSEAFF. The sequenced DNA: TGTGCCAGTAGTATACCTCGGACAGGGAGTGAAGCTTTCTTT.